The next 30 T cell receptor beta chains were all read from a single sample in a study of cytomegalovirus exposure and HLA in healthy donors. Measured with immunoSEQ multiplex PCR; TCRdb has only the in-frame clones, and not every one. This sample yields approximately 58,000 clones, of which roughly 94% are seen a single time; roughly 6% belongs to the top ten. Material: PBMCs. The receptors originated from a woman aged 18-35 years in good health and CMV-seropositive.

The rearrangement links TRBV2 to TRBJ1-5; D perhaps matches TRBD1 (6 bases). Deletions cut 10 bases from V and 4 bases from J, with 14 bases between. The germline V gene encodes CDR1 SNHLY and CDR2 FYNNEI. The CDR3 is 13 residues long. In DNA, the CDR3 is TGTGCCACCCAGGGGCCCCGTAATCAGCCCCAGCATTTT. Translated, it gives CATQGPRNQPQHF.

For the CDR3, the DNA is TGTGCCAGCAGCCAAGACCCGGGACAGGGGGCGAATGAGCAGTTCTTC. This translates into CASSQDPGQGANEQFF. The V and J genes are TRBV11-2 and TRBJ2-1; 12 bases are a match to TRBD1. J gave up 7 bases and V 5 bases, and 9 bases lay outside the gene matches. This CDR3 comprises 16 residues. Germline CDR1 reads SGHAT; CDR2 reads FQNNGV.

The CDR3 nucleotides read TGTGCCAGCAGCTTGACGACAGGGGAAGGTGGGACACTTTACAATGAGCAGTTCTTC. Encoded protein: CASSLTTGEGGTLYNEQFF. The chain is built from TRBV13 and TRBJ2-1; TRBD1 matches 8 bases. This CDR3 contains 19 residues. V lost 3 bases and J lost 4; bases outside the gene matches: 17. CDR1 and CDR2 from the germline V gene are PRHDT and FYEKMQ (reference sequence).

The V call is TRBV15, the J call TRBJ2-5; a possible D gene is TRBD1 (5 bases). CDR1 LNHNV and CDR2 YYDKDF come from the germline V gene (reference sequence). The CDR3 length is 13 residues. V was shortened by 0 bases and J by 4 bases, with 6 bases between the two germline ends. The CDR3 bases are TGTGCCACCAGCAGAGATCAGGGAGAGACCCAGTACTTC. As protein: CATSRDQGETQYF.

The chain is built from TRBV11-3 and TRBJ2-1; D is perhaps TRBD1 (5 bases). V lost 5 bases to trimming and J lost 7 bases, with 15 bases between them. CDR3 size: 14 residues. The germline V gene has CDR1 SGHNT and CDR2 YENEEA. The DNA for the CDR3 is TGTGCCAGCAGCCCCGGACATTCCGCGAATGAGCAGTTCTTC. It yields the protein CASSPGHSANEQFF.

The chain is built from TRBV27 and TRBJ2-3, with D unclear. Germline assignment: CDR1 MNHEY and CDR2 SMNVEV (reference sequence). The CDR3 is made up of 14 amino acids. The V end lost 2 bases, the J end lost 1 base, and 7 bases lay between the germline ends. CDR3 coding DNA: TGTGCCAGCAGTTTAGTGGCCGGCACAGATACGCAGTATTTT. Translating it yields CASSLVAGTDTQYF.

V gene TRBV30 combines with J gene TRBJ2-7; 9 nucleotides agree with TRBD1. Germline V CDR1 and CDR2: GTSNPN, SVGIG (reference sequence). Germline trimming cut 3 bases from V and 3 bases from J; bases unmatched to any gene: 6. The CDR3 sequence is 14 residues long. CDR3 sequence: CAWSLPGQGYEQYF. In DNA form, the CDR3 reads TGTGCCTGGAGCCTTCCGGGACAGGGCTACGAGCAGTACTTC. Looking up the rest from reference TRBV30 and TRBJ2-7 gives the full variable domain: SQTIHQWPATLVQPVGSPLSLECTVEGTSNPNLYWYRQAAGRGLQLLFYSVGIGQISSEVPQNLSASRPQDRQFILSSKKLLLSDSGFYLCAWSLPGQGYEQYFGPGTRLTVT.

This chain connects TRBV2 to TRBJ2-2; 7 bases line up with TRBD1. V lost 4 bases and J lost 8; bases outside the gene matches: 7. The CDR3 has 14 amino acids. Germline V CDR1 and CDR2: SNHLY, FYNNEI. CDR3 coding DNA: TGTGCCAGCAGTGTAAACAGGGGAGCGGGGGAGCTGTTTTTT. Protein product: CASSVNRGAGELFF.

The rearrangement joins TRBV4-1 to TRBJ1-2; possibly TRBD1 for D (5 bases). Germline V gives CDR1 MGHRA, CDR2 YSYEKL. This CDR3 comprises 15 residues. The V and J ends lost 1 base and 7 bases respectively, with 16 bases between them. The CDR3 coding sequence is TGCGCCAGCAGCCAAGTAGGGGCAGGAATCCTTGGCTACACCTTC. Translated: CASSQVGAGILGYTF.

CDR3 amino acids: CASRGGSNTIYF. The CDR3 region has the DNA TGTGCCAGCAGGGGCGGGAGCAACACCATATATTTT. V usage is TRBV28 and J usage is TRBJ1-3; the D is unclear. This CDR3 region has 12 residues. CDR1 and CDR2 from the germline V gene are MDHEN and SYDVKM. The ends were cut back, 6 bases at V and 7 bases at J, with 10 bases in the middle.

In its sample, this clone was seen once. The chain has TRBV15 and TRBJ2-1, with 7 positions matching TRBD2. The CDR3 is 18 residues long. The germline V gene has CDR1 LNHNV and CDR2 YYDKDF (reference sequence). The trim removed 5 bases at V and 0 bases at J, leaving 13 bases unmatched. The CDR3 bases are TGTGCCACCAGCGGGATGGGGGGTGGCGGGAGCTCCTACAATGAGCAGTTCTTC. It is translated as CATSGMGGGGSSYNEQFF. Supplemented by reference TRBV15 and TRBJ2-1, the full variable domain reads DAMVIQNPRYQVTQFGKPVTLSCSQTLNHNVMYWYQQKSSQAPKLLFHYYDKDFNNEADTPDNFQSRRPNTSFCFLDIRSPGLGDTAMYLCATSGMGGGGSSYNEQFFGPGTRLTVL.

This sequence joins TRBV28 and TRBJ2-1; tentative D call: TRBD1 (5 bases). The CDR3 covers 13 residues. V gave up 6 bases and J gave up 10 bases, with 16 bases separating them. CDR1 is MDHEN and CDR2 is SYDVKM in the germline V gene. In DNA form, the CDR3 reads TGTGCCAGCAGCTCCCCCCAGGGTGGAGAGCAGTTCTTC. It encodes CASSSPQGGEQFF.

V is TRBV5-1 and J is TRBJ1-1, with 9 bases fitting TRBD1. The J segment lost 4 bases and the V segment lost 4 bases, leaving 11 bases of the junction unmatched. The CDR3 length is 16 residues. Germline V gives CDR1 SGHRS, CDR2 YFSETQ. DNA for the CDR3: TGCGCCAGCAGCCCGGGGACAGGGAAGGGGAGCACTGAAGCTTTCTTT. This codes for CASSPGTGKGSTEAFF.

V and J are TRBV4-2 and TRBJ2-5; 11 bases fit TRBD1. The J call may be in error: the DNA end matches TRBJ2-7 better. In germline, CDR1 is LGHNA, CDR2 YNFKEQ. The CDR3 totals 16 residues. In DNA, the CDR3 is TGTGCCAGCAGCCAAGAGGGGGGGACAGGGGGCTACGAGCAGTACTTC. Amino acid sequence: CASSQEGGTGGYEQYF.

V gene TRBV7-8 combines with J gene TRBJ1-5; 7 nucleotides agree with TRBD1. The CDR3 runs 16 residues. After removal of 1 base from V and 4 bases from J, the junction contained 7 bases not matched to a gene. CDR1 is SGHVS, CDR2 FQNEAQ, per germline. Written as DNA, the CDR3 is TGTGCCAGCAGCTTAGACGACAGGGCACGGAATCAGCCCCAGCATTTT. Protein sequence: CASSLDDRARNQPQHF.

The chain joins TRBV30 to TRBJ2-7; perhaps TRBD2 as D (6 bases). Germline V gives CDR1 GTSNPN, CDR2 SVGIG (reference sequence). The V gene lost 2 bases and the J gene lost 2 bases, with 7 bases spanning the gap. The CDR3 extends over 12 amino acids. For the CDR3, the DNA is TGTGCCTGGAGTACGGGGGCCTACGAGCAGTACTTC. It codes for CAWSTGAYEQYF.

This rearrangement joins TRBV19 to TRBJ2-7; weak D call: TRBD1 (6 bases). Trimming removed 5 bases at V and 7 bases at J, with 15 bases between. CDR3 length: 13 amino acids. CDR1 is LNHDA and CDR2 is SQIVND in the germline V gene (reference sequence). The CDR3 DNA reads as TGTGCCAGTAGTCCGCCAGGGGTGAGGGAGCAGTACTTC. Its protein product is CASSPPGVREQYF.

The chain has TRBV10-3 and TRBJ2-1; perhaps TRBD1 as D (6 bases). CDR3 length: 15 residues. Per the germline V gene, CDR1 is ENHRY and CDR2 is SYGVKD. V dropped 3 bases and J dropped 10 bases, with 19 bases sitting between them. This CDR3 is CAISENRVFFREQFF. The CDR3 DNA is TGTGCCATCAGTGAAAACAGGGTCTTTTTTCGGGAGCAGTTCTTC.

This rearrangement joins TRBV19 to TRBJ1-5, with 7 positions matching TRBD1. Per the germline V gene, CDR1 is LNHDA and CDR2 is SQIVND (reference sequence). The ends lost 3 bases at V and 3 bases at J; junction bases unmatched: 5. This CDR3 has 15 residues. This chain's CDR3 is CASSMRGQNNQPQHF. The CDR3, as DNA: TGTGCCAGTAGTATGAGGGGGCAGAACAATCAGCCCCAGCATTTT.

CDR3 protein: CASSINTGDQPQHF. The CDR3 coding sequence is TGTGCCAGTAGTATTAACACAGGGGATCAGCCCCAGCATTTT. V usage is TRBV19 and J usage is TRBJ1-5, with 7 bases aligning to TRBD1. The CDR3 length is 14 residues. CDR1 and CDR2 (germline): LNHDA, SQIVND (reference sequence). Unmatched junction bases numbered 4, after V lost 3 bases and J lost 5 bases.

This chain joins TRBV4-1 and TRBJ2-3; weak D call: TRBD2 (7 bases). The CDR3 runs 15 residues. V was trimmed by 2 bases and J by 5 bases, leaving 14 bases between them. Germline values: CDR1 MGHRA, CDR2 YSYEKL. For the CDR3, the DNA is TGCGCCAGCAGCCAATATGGGGGGGCGGGAGATACGCAGTATTTT. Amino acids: CASSQYGGAGDTQYF.

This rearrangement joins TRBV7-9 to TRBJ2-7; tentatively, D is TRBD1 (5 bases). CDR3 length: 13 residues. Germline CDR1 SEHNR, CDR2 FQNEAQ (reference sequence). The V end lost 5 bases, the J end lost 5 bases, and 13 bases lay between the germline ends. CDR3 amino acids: CASSGRVLDEQYF. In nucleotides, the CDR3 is TGTGCCAGCAGCGGCAGGGTTTTGGACGAGCAGTACTTC.

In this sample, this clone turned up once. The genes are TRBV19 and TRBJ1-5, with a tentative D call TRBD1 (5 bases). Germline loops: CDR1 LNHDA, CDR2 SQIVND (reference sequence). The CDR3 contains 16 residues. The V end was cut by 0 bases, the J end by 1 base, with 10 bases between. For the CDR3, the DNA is TGTGCCAGTAGTATAGAAGGGGTTTCCAGCAATCAGCCCCAGCATTTT. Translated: CASSIEGVSSNQPQHF. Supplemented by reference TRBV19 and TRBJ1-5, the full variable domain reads DGGITQSPKYLFRKEGQNVTLSCEQNLNHDAMYWYRQDPGQGLRLIYYSQIVNDFQKGDIAEGYSVSREKKESFPLTVTSAQKNPTAFYLCASSIEGVSSNQPQHFGDGTRLSIL.

Here the CDR3 DNA reads TGTGCCAGCAGTTTATCGCGGACCGGGGAGCTGTTTTTT. As protein: CASSLSRTGELFF. The chain has TRBV27 and TRBJ2-2; D is unresolved. Germline assignment: CDR1 MNHEY and CDR2 SMNVEV (reference sequence). This CDR3 comprises 13 residues. Trimming removed 0 bases from V and 5 bases from J, with 4 bases in between.

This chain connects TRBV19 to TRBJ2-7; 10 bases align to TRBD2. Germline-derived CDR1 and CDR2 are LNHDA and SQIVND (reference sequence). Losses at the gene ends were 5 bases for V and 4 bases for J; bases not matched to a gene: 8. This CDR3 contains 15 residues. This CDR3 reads CASSDGTSDWYEQYF. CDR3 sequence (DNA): TGTGCCAGTAGTGATGGGACTAGCGATTGGTACGAGCAGTACTTC.

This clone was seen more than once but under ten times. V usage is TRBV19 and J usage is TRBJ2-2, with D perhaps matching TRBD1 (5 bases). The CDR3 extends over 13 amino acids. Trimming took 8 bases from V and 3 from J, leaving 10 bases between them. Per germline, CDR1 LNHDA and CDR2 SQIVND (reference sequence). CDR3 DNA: TGTGCCAGTCCCGACAGTTACACCGGGGAGCTGTTTTTT. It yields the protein CASPDSYTGELFF.

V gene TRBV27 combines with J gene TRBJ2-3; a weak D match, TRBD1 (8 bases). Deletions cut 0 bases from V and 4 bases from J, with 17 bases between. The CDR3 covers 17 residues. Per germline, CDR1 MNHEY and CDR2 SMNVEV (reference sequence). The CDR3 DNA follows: TGTGCCAGCAGTTTATCGCCGGGCACAGGGGGGGCAGATACGCAGTATTTT. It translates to CASSLSPGTGGADTQYF.

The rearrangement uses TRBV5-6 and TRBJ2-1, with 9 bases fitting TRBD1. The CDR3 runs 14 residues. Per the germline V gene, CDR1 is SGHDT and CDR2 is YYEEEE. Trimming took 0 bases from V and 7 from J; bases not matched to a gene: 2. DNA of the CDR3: TGTGCCAGCAGCTTGGGACAGGGGGGGAATGAGCAGTTCTTC. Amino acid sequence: CASSLGQGGNEQFF.

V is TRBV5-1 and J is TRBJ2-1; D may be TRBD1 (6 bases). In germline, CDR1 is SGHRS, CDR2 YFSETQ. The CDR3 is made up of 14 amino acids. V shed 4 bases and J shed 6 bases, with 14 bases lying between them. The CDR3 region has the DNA TGCGCCAGCAGCCCTGGACAGTCGGGCAATGAGCAGTTCTTC. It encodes CASSPGQSGNEQFF.

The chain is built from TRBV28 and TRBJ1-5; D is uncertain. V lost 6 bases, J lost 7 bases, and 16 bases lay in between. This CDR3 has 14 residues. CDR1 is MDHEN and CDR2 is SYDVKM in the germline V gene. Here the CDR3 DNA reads TGTGCCAGCAGCCCAGGCACAAATCCCCAGCCCCAGCATTTT. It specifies CASSPGTNPQPQHF.